The T cell receptor beta chain described here comes from a study of blood T cell repertoires in COVID-19. Study overall: Samples taken during acute and convalescent COVID-19 were collected in the United States, Italy and Spain.

Sequencing was performed with immunoSEQ multiplex PCR; in TCRdb, only in-frame clones are kept and a portion is missing. The sample contains around 140,000 clones, about 83% of which appear only once. Germline V gene data show CDR1 as MNHEY and CDR2 as SMNVEV (reference sequence). The CDR3 sequence is 16 residues long. V lost 1 base and J lost 5, with 17 bases in between. Only a few counts were recorded for this clone. The gene calls are TRBV27 and TRBJ2-5, with D possibly TRBD2 on 6 matching bases. This clonotype originated in a man aged 25 to 45 with COVID-19, enrolled during active disease. Sequencing input: peripheral blood. CDR3 in amino acids: CASSLWRGGNAETQYF. The CDR3 nucleotides read TGTGCCAGCAGTTTATGGAGGGGCGGGAATGCGGAGACCCAGTACTTC.